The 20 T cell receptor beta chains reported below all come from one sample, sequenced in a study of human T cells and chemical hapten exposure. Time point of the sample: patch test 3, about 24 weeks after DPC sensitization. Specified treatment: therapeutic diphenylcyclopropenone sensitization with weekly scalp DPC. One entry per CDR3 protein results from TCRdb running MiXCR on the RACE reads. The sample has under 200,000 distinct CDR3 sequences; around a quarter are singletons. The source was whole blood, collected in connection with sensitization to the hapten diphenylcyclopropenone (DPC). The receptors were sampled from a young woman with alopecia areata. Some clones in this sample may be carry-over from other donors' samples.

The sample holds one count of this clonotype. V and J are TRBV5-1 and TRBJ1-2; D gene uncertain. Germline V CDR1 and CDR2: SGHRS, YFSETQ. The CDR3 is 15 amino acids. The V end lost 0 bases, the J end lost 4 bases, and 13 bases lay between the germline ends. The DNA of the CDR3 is TGCGCCAGCAGCTTGGGGACTGTCGGTGGCTATGGCTACACCTTC. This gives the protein CASSLGTVGGYGYTF.

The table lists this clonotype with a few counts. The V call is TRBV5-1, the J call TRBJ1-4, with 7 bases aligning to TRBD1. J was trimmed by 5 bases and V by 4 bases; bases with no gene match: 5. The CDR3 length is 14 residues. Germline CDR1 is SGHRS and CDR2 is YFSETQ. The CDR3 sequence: CASSIQQGNEKLFF. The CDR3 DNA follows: TGCGCCAGCAGCATTCAACAGGGGAATGAAAAACTGTTTTTT.

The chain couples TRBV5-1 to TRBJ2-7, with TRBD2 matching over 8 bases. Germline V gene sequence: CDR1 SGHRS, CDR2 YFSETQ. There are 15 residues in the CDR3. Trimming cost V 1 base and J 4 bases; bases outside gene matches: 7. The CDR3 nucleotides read TGCGCCAGCAGCTTGAATAGCGGGGACCCTTACGAGCAGTACTTC. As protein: CASSLNSGDPYEQYF.

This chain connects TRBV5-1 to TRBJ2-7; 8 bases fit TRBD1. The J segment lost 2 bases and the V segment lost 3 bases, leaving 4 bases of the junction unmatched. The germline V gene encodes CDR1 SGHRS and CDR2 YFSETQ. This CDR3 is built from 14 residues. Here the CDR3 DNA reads TGCGCCAGCAGCTCTCGGACAGGGACCTACGAGCAGTACTTC. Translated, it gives CASSSRTGTYEQYF.

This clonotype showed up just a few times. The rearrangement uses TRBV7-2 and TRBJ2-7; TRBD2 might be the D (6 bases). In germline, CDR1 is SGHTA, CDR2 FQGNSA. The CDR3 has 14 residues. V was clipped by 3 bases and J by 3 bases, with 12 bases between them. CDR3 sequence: CASSLVGTDYEQYF. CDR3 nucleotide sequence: TGTGCCAGCAGCTTGGTCGGGACTGACTACGAGCAGTACTTC.

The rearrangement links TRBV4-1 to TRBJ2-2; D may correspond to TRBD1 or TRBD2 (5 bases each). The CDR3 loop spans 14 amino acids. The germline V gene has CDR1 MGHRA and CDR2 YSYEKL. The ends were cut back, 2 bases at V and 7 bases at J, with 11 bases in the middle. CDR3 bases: TGCGCCAGCAGCCAAAGACTACAGGACGGGGAGCTGTTTTTT. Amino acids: CASSQRLQDGELFF.

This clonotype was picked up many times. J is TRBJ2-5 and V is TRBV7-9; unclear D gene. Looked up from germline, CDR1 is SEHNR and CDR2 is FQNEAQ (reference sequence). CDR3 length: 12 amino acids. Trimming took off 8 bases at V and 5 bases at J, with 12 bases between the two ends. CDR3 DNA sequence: TGTGCCAGCGGGAAGGGTTTGGAGACCCAGTACTTC. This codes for CASGKGLETQYF.

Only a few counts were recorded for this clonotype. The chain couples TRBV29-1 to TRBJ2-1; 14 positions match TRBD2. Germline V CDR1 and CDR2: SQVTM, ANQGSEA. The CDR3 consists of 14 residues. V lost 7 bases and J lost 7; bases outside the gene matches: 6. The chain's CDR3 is CSGVGLAGVNEQFF. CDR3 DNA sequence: TGCAGCGGGGTGGGACTAGCGGGAGTAAATGAGCAGTTCTTC.

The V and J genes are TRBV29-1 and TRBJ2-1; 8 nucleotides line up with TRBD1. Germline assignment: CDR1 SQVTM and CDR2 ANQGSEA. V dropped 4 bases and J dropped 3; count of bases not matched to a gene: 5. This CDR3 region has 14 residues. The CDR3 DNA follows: TGCAGCGTTGCCCGGACAGGGAACTACAATGAGCAGTTCTTC. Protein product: CSVARTGNYNEQFF.

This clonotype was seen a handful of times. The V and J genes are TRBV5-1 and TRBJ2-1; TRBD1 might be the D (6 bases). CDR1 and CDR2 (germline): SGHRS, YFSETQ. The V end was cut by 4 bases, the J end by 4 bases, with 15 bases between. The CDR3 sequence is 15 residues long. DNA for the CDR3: TGCGCCAGCAGCACAATAGGACAGTTATACAATGAGCAGTTCTTC. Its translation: CASSTIGQLYNEQFF.

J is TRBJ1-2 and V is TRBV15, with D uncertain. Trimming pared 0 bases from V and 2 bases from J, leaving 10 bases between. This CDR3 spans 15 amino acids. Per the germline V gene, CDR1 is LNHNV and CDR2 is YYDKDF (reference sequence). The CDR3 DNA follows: TGTGCCACCAGCAGAGATCGAGAGGCCAACTATGGCTACACCTTC. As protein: CATSRDREANYGYTF.

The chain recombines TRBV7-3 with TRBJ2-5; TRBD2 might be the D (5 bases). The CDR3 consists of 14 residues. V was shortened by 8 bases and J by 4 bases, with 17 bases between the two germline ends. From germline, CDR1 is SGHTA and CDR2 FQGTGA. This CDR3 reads CASQSLRAPETQYF. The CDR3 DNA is TGTGCCAGCCAAAGCCTGCGGGCCCCAGAGACCCAGTACTTC.

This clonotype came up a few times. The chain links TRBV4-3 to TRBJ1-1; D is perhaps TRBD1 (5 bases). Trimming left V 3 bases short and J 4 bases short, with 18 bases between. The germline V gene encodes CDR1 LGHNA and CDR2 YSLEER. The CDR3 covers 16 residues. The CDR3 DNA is TGCGCCAGCAGCCAGACGAGGGGATCGTTAAGCACTGAAGCTTTCTTT. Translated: CASSQTRGSLSTEAFF.

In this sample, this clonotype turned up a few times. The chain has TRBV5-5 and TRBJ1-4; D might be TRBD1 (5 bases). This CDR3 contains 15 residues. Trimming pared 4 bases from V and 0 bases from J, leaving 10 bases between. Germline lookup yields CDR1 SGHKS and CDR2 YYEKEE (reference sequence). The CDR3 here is CASSATTATNEKLFF. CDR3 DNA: TGTGCCAGCAGCGCAACGACAGCAACTAATGAAAAACTGTTTTTT.

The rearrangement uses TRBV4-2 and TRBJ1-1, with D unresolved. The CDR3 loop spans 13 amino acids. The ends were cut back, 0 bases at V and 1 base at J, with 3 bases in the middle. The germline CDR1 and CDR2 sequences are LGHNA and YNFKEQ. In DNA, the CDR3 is TGTGCCAGCAGCCAAGATTGGAACACTGAAGCTTTCTTT. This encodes CASSQDWNTEAFF.

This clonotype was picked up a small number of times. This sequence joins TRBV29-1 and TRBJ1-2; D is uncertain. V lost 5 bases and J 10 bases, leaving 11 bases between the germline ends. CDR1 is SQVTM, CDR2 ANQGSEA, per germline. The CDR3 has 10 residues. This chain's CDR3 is CSVWENVYTF. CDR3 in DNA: TGCAGCGTTTGGGAGAATGTCTACACCTTC. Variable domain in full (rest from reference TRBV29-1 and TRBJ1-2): SAVISQKPSRDICQRGTSLTIQCQVDSQVTMMFWYRQQPGQSLTLIATANQGSEATYESGFVIDKFPISRPNLTFSTLTVSNMSPEDSSIYLCSVWENVYTFGSGTRLTVV.

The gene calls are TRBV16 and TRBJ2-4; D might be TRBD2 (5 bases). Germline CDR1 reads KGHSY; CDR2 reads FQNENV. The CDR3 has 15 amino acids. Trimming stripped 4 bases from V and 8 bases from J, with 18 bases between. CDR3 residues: CASSRTSDYIDIQYF. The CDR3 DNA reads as TGTGCCAGCAGCCGTACCTCCGACTACATCGACATTCAGTACTTC.

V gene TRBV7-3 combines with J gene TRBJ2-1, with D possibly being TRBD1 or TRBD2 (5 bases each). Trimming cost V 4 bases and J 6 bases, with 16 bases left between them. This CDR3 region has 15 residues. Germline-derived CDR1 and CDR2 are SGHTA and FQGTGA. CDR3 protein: CASSSGWGGGNEQFF. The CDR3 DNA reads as TGTGCCAGCAGCTCAGGGTGGGGCGGAGGCAATGAGCAGTTCTTC.

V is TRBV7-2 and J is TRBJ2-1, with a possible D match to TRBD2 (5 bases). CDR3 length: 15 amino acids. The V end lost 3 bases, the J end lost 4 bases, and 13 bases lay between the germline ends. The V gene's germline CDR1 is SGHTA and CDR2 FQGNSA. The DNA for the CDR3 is TGTGCCAGCAGCTTGCAGCGTAGCGATTACAATGAGCAGTTCTTC. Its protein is CASSLQRSDYNEQFF.

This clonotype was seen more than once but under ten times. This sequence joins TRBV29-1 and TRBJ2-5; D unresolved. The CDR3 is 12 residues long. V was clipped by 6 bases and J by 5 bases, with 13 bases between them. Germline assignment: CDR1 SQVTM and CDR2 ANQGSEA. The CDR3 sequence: CSVLISPETQYF. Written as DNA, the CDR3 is TGCAGCGTATTGATATCCCCGGAGACCCAGTACTTC.